This T cell receptor beta chain is drawn from a study of blood T cells in healthy people across ages. This clonotype was detected ten times or more. The CDR3 is 14 amino acids. The J segment lost 1 base and the V segment lost 8 bases, leaving 6 bases of the junction unmatched. Germline-derived CDR1 and CDR2 are KGHSH and LQKENI. Using a J-beta primer mix together with a sample-barcoded 5' primer, a second PCR was run for roughly 7 to 11 cycles. Each CDR3 protein is one row after TCRdb ran MiXCR on the 5' RACE reads. This sample has some 800,000 distinct CDR3 sequences, with 25% found just once. The sample was also linked to a second study, of T cells of mothers and their children.

The sequencing input was blood. This chain uses TRBV18 with TRBJ2-5; 8 nucleotides match TRBD1. This receptor was identified in a boy aged 5-17 years in good health. This CDR3 reads CASSPRGLQETQYF. The CDR3 DNA follows: TGTGCCAGCAGCCCCAGGGGGCTCCAAGAGACCCAGTACTTC.